Sequencing of this T cell receptor beta chain was carried out in a study of shared clonotypes between healthy human individuals. Recent acute infections and vaccinations were absent in the healthy HIV-negative adult donors. Every one of the donors was a Caucasian adult that lived in Nashville, Tennessee. The germline V gene has CDR1 KGHSH and CDR2 LQKENI. There are 14 residues in the CDR3. The germline V and J ends were trimmed by 6 bases and 7 bases, with 18 bases remaining between them. Measured with immunoSEQ multiplex PCR; TCRdb has only the in-frame clones, and not every one. The table has more than 2,000,000 clones, over 85% seen once. Remarks on this clone: Antigen: not known.

General study points: Clonotypes shared by all four donors outscored non-shared clonotypes in generation probability.

The chain uses TRBV18 and TRBJ1-2; D is uncertain. The specimen sequenced was naive CD4+ T cells from PBMCs. Subset denoted: CD45RA+ positively selected. This TCR derives from a young man in good health. Some clones in this sample may be carry-over from other donors' samples. The CDR3 sequence is CASSSRQQEVGYTF. CDR3 nucleotide sequence: TGTGCCAGCTCCTCCAGGCAACAAGAGGTTGGCTACACCTTC.